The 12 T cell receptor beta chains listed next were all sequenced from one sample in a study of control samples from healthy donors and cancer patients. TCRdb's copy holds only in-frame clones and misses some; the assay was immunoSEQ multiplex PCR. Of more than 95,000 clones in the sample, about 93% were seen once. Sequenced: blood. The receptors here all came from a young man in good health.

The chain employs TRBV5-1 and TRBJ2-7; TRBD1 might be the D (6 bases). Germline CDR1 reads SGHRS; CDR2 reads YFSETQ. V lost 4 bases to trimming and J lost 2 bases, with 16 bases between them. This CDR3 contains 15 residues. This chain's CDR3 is CASSPDSRSTYEQYF. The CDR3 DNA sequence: TGCGCCAGCAGCCCGGACAGTCGTTCCACCTACGAGCAGTACTTC.

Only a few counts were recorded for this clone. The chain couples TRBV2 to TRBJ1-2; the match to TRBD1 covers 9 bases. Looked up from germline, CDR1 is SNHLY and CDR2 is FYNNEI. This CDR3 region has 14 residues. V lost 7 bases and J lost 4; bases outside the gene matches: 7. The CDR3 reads CASTNRGPGYGYTF. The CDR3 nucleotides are TGTGCCAGCACAAACAGGGGGCCGGGCTATGGCTACACCTTC.

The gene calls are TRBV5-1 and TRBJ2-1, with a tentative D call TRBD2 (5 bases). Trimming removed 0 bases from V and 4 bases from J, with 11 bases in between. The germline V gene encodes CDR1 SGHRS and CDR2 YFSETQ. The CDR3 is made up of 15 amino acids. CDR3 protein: CASSLGLAQYNEQFF. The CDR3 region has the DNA TGCGCCAGCAGCTTGGGTCTAGCACAGTACAATGAGCAGTTCTTC.

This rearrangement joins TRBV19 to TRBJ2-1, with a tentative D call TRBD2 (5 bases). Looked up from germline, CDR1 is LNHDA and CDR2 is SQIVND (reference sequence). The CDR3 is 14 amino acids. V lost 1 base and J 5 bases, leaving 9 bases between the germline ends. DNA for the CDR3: TGTGCCAGTAGTATAGCGGGATTGGACAATGAGCAGTTCTTC. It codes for CASSIAGLDNEQFF.

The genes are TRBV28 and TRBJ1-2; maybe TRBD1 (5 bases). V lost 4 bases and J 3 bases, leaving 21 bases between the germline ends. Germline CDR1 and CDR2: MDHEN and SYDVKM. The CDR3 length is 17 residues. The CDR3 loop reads CASSSNRITGRHYGYTF. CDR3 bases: TGTGCCAGCAGTTCGAACCGAATCACGGGACGCCACTATGGCTACACCTTC.

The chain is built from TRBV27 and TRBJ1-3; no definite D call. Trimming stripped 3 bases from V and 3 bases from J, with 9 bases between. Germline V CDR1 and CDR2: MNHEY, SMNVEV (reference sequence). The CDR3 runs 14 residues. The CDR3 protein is CASSFSPSGNTIYF. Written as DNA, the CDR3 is TGTGCCAGCAGTTTCTCTCCAAGTGGAAACACCATATATTTT.

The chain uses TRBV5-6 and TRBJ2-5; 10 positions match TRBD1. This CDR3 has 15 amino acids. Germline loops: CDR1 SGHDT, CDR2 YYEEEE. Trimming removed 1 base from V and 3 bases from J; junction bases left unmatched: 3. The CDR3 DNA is TGTGCCAGCAGCTTGCCGGACAGGGGGAAAGAGACCCAGTACTTC. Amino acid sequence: CASSLPDRGKETQYF.

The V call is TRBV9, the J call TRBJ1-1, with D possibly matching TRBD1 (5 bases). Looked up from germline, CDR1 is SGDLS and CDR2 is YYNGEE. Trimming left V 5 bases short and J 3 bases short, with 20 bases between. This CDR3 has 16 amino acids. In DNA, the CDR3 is TGTGCCAGCAGACTAGGGGACGGACTAACTTACACTGAAGCTTTCTTT. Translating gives CASRLGDGLTYTEAFF.

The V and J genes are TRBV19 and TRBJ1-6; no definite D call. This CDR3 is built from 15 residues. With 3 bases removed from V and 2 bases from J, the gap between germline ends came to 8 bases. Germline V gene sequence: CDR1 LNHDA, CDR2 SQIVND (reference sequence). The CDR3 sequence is CASSMEEPYNSPLHF. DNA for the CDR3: TGTGCCAGTAGTATGGAAGAGCCCTATAATTCACCCCTCCACTTT.

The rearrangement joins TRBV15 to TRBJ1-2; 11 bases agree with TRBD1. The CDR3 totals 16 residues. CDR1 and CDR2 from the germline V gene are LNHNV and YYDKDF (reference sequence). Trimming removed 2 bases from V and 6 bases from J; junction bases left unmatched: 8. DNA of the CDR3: TGTGCCACCAGCAGACGCCGGGGACAGGGGGATAATGGCTACACCTTC. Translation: CATSRRRGQGDNGYTF.

The CDR3 sequence: CASSQERFGGANVLTF. CDR3 nucleotides: TGTGCCAGCAGCCAAGAGAGGTTTGGGGGGGCCAACGTCCTGACTTTC. V usage is TRBV3-1 (or the pseudogene TRBV3-2) and J usage is TRBJ2-6, with unresolved D. Per germline, CDR1 LGHDT and CDR2 YNNKEL (reference sequence). The CDR3 length is 16 residues. Trimming took 0 bases from V and 4 from J, leaving 10 bases between them.

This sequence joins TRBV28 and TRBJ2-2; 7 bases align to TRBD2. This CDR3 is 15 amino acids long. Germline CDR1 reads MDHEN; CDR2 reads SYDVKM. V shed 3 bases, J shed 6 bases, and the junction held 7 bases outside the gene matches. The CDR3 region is CASSLASGWAGELFF. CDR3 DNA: TGTGCCAGCAGTTTGGCTAGCGGCTGGGCCGGGGAGCTGTTTTTT.